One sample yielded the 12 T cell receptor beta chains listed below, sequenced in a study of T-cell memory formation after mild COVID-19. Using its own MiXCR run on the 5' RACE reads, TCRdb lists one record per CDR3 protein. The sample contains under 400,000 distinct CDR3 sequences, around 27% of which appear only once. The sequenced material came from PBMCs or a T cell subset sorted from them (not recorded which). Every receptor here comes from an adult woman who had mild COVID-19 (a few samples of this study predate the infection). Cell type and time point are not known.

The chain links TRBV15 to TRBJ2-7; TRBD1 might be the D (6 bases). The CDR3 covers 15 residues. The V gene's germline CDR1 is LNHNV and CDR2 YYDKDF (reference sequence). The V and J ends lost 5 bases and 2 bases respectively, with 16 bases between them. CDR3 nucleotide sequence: TGTGCCACCAGCGGGGGCTTGAAGCGGACCTACGAGCAGTACTTC. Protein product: CATSGGLKRTYEQYF.

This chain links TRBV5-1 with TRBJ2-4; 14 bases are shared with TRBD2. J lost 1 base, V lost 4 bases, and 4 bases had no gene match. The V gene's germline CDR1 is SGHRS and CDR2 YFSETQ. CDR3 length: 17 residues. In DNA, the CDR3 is TGCGCCAGCAGCCCGACTAGCGGGGGGGAGGCCAAAAACATTCAGTACTTC. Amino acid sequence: CASSPTSGGEAKNIQYF.

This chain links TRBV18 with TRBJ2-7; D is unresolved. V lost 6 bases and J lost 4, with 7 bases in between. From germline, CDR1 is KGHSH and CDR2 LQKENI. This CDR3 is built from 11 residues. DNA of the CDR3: TGTGCCAGCTCCGGGCCGTACGAGCAGTACTTC. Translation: CASSGPYEQYF.

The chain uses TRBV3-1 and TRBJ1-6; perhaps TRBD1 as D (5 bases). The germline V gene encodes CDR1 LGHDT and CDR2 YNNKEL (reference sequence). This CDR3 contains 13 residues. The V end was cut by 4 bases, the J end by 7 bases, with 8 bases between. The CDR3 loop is CASSLEGNSPLHF. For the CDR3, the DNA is TGTGCCAGCAGCCTAGAGGGGAATTCACCCCTCCACTTT.

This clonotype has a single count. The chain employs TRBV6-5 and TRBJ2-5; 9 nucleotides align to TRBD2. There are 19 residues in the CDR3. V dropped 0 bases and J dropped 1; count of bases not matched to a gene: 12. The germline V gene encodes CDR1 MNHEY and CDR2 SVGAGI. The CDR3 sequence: CASSYSMAGTSPFQETQYF. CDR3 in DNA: TGTGCCAGCAGTTACTCGATGGCCGGGACTAGCCCCTTCCAAGAGACCCAGTACTTC.

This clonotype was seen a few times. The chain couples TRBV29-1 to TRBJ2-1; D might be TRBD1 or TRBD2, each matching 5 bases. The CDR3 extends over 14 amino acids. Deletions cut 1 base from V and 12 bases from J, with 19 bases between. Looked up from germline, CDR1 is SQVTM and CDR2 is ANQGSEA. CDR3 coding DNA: TGCAGCGTTGAAGTCCCGATCCGGGACCGACCGCAGTTCTTC. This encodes CSVEVPIRDRPQFF.

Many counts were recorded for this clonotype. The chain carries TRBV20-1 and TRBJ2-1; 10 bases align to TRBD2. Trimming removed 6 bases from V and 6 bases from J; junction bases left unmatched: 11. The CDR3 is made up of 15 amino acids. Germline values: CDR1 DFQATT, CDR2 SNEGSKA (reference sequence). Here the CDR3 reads CSAPTLAGAGNEQFF. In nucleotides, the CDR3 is TGCAGTGCGCCAACCCTAGCGGGAGCCGGCAATGAGCAGTTCTTC.

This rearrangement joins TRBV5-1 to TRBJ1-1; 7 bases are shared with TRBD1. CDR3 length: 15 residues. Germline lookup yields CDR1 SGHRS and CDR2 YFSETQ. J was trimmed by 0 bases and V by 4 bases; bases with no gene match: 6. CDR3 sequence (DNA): TGCGCCAGCAGCCCAGGGGGTAGCGTGAACACTGAAGCTTTCTTT. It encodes CASSPGGSVNTEAFF.

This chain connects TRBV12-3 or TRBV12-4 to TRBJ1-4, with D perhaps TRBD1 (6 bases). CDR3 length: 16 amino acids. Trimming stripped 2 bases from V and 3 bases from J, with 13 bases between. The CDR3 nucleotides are TGTGCCAGCAGTTTAAGGGGGTTCCGCTCTAATGAAAAACTGTTTTTT. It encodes CASSLRGFRSNEKLFF.

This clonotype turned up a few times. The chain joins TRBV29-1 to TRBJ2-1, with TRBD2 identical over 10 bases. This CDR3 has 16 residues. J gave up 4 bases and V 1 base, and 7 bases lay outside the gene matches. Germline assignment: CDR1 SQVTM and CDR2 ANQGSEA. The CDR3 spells CSVEAPGLASYNEQFF. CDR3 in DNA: TGCAGCGTTGAAGCGCCGGGACTAGCGTCGTACAATGAGCAGTTCTTC.

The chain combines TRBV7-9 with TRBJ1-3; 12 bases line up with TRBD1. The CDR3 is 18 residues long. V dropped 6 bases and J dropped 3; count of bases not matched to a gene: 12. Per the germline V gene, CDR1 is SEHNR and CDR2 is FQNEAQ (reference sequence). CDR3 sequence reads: CASRRTGQGASGGNTIYF. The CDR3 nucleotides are TGTGCCAGCAGACGGACGGGACAGGGGGCTTCGGGTGGAAACACCATATATTTT.

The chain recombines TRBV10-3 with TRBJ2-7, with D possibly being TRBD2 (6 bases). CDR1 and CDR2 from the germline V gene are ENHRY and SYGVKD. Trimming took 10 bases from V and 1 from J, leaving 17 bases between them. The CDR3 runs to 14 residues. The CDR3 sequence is CATLERVASYEQYF. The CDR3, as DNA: TGTGCCACTCTTGAGCGGGTGGCATCCTACGAGCAGTACTTC.